The 22 T cell receptor beta chains below were found in one sample sequenced in a study of shared clonotypes between healthy human individuals. The protocol was immunoSEQ multiplex PCR, while the TCRdb copy is restricted to in-frame clones and leaves out a portion. The data contain just over 2,000,000 clones, about 95% of them singletons. CD45RO-negative, CCR7-selected cells formed the naive CD8 fraction, which excluded terminally differentiated effector memory CD45RA+ cells. The source material was naive CD8+ T cells sorted from blood. All receptors come from a man aged 18 to 30 in good health.

The table lists this clone with a count of one. This chain links TRBV4-1 with TRBJ1-6; 9 nucleotides agree with TRBD1. Germline V gene lookup returns CDR1 MGHRA and CDR2 YSYEKL. This CDR3 contains 15 residues. With 2 bases clipped from V and 14 bases from J, the junction kept 10 bases outside the gene matches. CDR3 in amino acids: CASSQLQGAERSLHF. CDR3 in DNA: TGCGCCAGCAGCCAACTACAGGGGGCTGAACGCTCCCTCCACTTT.

This clone was picked up one time. The chain uses TRBV7-9 and TRBJ2-5; unclear D gene. CDR3 length: 12 residues. Trimming removed 1 base from V and 11 bases from J, with 11 bases in between. Germline V CDR1 and CDR2: SEHNR, FQNEAQ (reference sequence). CDR3 region: CASSLGTTQQYF. CDR3 coding DNA: TGTGCCAGCAGCTTAGGGACCACACAGCAGTACTTC.

On this clone itself: Other nucleotide sequences in the sample specify the same CDR3. The rearrangement uses TRBV6-5 and TRBJ2-1, with TRBD2 matching 11 bases. The length of the CDR3 is 16 residues. The junction had 4 bases not matched to a gene; V was cut back by 2 bases and J by 4 bases. CDR1 is MNHEY and CDR2 is SVGAGI in the germline V gene. CDR3: CASSYGLAGLYNEQFF. In nucleotides, the CDR3 is TGTGCCAGCAGTTACGGACTAGCGGGTCTTTACAATGAGCAGTTCTTC.

The chain links TRBV29-1 to TRBJ1-6, with 7 bases that match TRBD1. The CDR3 loop spans 14 amino acids. Per germline, CDR1 SQVTM and CDR2 ANQGSEA. V shed 5 bases, J shed 4 bases, and the junction held 5 bases outside the gene matches. CDR3 coding DNA: TGCAGCGTTTTAGGGGGCTGGTATAATTCACCCCTCCACTTT. Its translation: CSVLGGWYNSPLHF.

The rearrangement joins TRBV14 to TRBJ2-2, with TRBD2 as a possible D gene (5 bases). There are 14 residues in the CDR3. Germline CDR1 and CDR2: SGHDN and FVKESK. V lost 4 bases and J 3 bases, leaving 9 bases between the germline ends. CDR3 DNA sequence: TGTGCCAGCAGCCGGAGGATCTACACCGGGGAGCTGTTTTTT. It is translated as CASSRRIYTGELFF.

In its sample, this clone was seen once. This same CDR3 is encoded by further DNA sequences in the sample. This rearrangement joins TRBV15 to TRBJ1-2, with TRBD1 matching 7 bases. Germline V gene sequence: CDR1 LNHNV, CDR2 YYDKDF (reference sequence). J was trimmed by 2 bases and V by 0 bases; bases with no gene match: 6. The CDR3 totals 16 residues. The CDR3 is CATSRDRGQLNYGYTF. The CDR3 nucleotides read TGTGCCACCAGCAGAGATAGGGGACAGCTAAACTATGGCTACACCTTC. Complete variable domain (other parts from reference TRBV15 and TRBJ1-2): DAMVIQNPRYQVTQFGKPVTLSCSQTLNHNVMYWYQQKSSQAPKLLFHYYDKDFNNEADTPDNFQSRRPNTSFCFLDIRSPGLGDTAMYLCATSRDRGQLNYGYTFGSGTRLTVV.

This CDR3 reads CASSPRDREGTGELFF. CDR3 bases: TGTGCCAGCAGCCCACGAGATCGAGAGGGGACCGGGGAGCTGTTTTTT. This chain joins TRBV9 and TRBJ2-2, with D tentatively TRBD1 or TRBD2 (5 bases each). The CDR3 contains 16 residues. CDR1 and CDR2 from the germline V gene are SGDLS and YYNGEE. The germline V and J ends were trimmed by 4 bases and 5 bases, with 18 bases remaining between them.

As to this clone: Other DNA sequences in this sample translate to the same CDR3. This rearrangement joins TRBV7-9 to TRBJ2-7; 8 bases agree with TRBD1. Trimming took 0 bases from V and 4 from J; bases not matched to a gene: 5. Germline CDR1 reads SEHNR; CDR2 reads FQNEAQ (reference sequence). The CDR3 spans 15 residues. The CDR3 region is CASSLAQGQAYEQYF. The CDR3 coding sequence is TGTGCCAGCAGCTTAGCCCAGGGACAGGCTTACGAGCAGTACTTC. The complete variable domain, with remaining parts taken from reference TRBV7-9 and TRBJ2-7, reads DTGVSQNPRHKITKRGQNVTFRCDPISEHNRLYWYRQTLGQGPEFLTYFQNEAQLEKSRLLSDRFSAERPKGSFSTLEIQRTEQGDSAMYLCASSLAQGQAYEQYFGPGTRLTVT.

The J gene is TRBJ2-1, the V gene TRBV29-1; no definite D call. The CDR3 length is 13 residues. The V gene lost 0 bases and the J gene lost 5 bases, with 8 bases spanning the gap. Germline CDR1 is SQVTM and CDR2 is ANQGSEA. The CDR3 sequence is CSVEDLTNNEQFF. DNA of the CDR3: TGCAGCGTTGAAGATCTAACCAACAATGAGCAGTTCTTC.

A word on this clone: The sample carries other DNA sequences with the same CDR3. The chain has TRBV11-2 and TRBJ2-7; D unclear. The CDR3 runs to 13 residues. Germline CDR1 is SGHAT and CDR2 is FQNNGV. V lost 5 bases and J lost 2, with 10 bases in between. CDR3 sequence: CASSARSPYEQYF. Here the CDR3 DNA reads TGTGCCAGCAGCGCCAGGAGCCCCTACGAGCAGTACTTC.

V gene TRBV12-1 combines with J gene TRBJ1-1. TRBV12-1 is a listed pseudogene. This CDR3 is 16 amino acids long. The CDR3 DNA sequence: TGTGCCAGCAGCCCGGAGAGTAGTGAAGGACCGGAGTCGGCTTTCTTT. Its translation: CASSPESSEGPESAFF.

V and J are TRBV5-5 and TRBJ2-7, with D tentatively TRBD1 (5 bases). V was cut by 4 bases and J by 2 bases, with 10 bases left in between. This CDR3 has 13 residues. Germline-derived CDR1 and CDR2 are SGHKS and YYEKEE (reference sequence). CDR3 sequence: CASSQGLAYEQYF. The CDR3, as DNA: TGTGCCAGCAGCCAGGGCCTGGCCTACGAGCAGTACTTC.

The rearrangement joins TRBV6-1 to TRBJ2-7; D might be TRBD2 (5 bases). This CDR3 spans 15 amino acids. Trimming left V 1 base short and J 3 bases short, with 13 bases between. The germline CDR1 and CDR2 sequences are MNHNS and SASEGT. The CDR3 protein is CASSEGTVAYYEQYF. CDR3 coding DNA: TGTGCCAGCAGTGAAGGGACGGTAGCGTACTACGAGCAGTACTTC.

This clone was seen only once. The chain employs TRBV11-2 and TRBJ1-2; D is perhaps TRBD1 (5 bases). Germline assignment: CDR1 SGHAT and CDR2 FQNNGV. CDR3 length: 14 amino acids. V lost 5 bases and J 3 bases, leaving 13 bases between the germline ends. The CDR3 bases are TGTGCCAGCAGCCGGGACTTTTATGACTATGGCTACACCTTC. As protein: CASSRDFYDYGYTF.

The J gene is TRBJ2-2, the V gene TRBV7-8, with 10 bases fitting TRBD1. Germline values: CDR1 SGHVS, CDR2 FQNEAQ. This CDR3 spans 17 amino acids. J gave up 3 bases and V 4 bases, and 8 bases lay outside the gene matches. DNA of the CDR3: TGTGCCAGCAGCTCTCCTGAGGACAGGGGGGACACCGGGGAGCTGTTTTTT. Its translation is CASSSPEDRGDTGELFF.

The rearrangement links TRBV10-2 to TRBJ1-2; D not resolved. The germline CDR1 and CDR2 sequences are WSHSY and SAAADI. The CDR3 consists of 15 residues. V was clipped by 5 bases and J by 2 bases, with 15 bases between them. In DNA, the CDR3 is TGCGCCAGCAGTCCGAACCCCGACGGAAACTATGGCTACACCTTC. Its protein is CASSPNPDGNYGYTF.

The V gene is TRBV27, the J gene TRBJ2-1; a weak D match, TRBD2 (5 bases). The CDR3 covers 13 residues. V was pared by 1 base and J by 5 bases, with 6 bases between. Germline V gene lookup returns CDR1 MNHEY and CDR2 SMNVEV (reference sequence). This CDR3 reads CASSLFGNNEQFF. The CDR3 DNA follows: TGTGCCAGCAGTTTATTCGGGAACAATGAGCAGTTCTTC.

The gene calls are TRBV29-1 and TRBJ1-1, with D possibly TRBD1 on 5 matching bases. V lost 5 bases and J lost 8, with 9 bases in between. Germline V CDR1 and CDR2: SQVTM, ANQGSEA. CDR3 length equals 10 residues. CDR3: CSVLQGEAFF. For the CDR3, the DNA is TGCAGCGTTCTGCAGGGCGAAGCTTTCTTT.

The chain recombines TRBV2 with TRBJ2-5; D is uncertain. Germline V lookup: CDR1 SNHLY, CDR2 FYNNEI. The CDR3 loop spans 12 amino acids. V was trimmed by 10 bases and J by 4 bases, leaving 13 bases between them. CDR3 sequence (DNA): TGTGCCACCGCCGGGCTCCCAGAGACCCAGTACTTC. Translating it yields CATAGLPETQYF.

This rearrangement joins TRBV15 to TRBJ2-5, with unresolved D. V dropped 2 bases and J dropped 0 bases, with 10 bases sitting between them. The CDR3 has 15 amino acids. Per germline, CDR1 LNHNV and CDR2 YYDKDF (reference sequence). CDR3 DNA sequence: TGTGCCACCAGCAGACAGATCACGGACCAAGAGACCCAGTACTTC. Its translation: CATSRQITDQETQYF. Filled out from reference TRBV15 and TRBJ2-5, the complete variable domain reads DAMVIQNPRYQVTQFGKPVTLSCSQTLNHNVMYWYQQKSSQAPKLLFHYYDKDFNNEADTPDNFQSRRPNTSFCFLDIRSPGLGDTAMYLCATSRQITDQETQYFGPGTRLLVL.

The rearrangement links TRBV28 to TRBJ2-7; possibly TRBD1 for D (5 bases). V lost 5 bases and J lost 4, with 12 bases in between. This CDR3 is built from 13 residues. The germline gives CDR1 MDHEN, CDR2 SYDVKM. In DNA form, the CDR3 reads TGTGCCAGCAGTCTTGACACAGGATACGAGCAGTACTTC. Encoded protein: CASSLDTGYEQYF. The complete variable domain, with remaining parts taken from reference TRBV28 and TRBJ2-7, reads DVKVTQSSRYLVKRTGEKVFLECVQDMDHENMFWYRQDPGLGLRLIYFSYDVKMKEKGDIPEGYSVSREKKERFSLILESASTNQTSMYLCASSLDTGYEQYFGPGTRLTVT.

In nucleotides, the CDR3 is TGTGCCAGCAGCGAAACAGGGTTTAATGAAAAACTGTTTTTT. Amino acid sequence: CASSETGFNEKLFF. The chain has TRBV7-6 and TRBJ1-4; D possibly corresponds to TRBD1 (6 bases). The CDR3 extends over 14 amino acids. Trimming took off 5 bases at V and 4 bases at J, with 11 bases between the two ends. In germline, CDR1 is SGHVS, CDR2 FNYEAQ. Filled out from reference TRBV7-6 and TRBJ1-4, the complete variable domain reads GAGVSQSPRYKVTKRGQDVALRCDPISGHVSLYWYRQALGQGPEFLTYFNYEAQQDKSGLPNDRFSAERPEGSISTLTIQRTEQRDSAMYRCASSETGFNEKLFFGSGTQLSVL.